One and the same sample provided the 5 T cell receptor beta chains below, sequenced in a study of control samples from healthy donors and cancer patients (TCRdb year 2020). Receptor amplification or capture employed the immunoSEQ multiplex PCR assay. The clones in this table, taken by TCRdb from immuneACCESS, are in-frame only. Not every clone is retained; where verified, under half of the shortfall comes from an unresolved V gene, and the cause of the rest is unknown. This sample is represented by around 150,000 clones; approximately 96% of them were singletons. In total, the top ten clones hold over 0.9% of the sample. The sequenced material came from blood. The source of these receptors is a woman aged 25 to 39 in good health.

The chain recombines TRBV7-9 with TRBJ2-1; D is unresolved. This CDR3 has 16 amino acids. Per germline, CDR1 SEHNR and CDR2 FQNEAQ (reference sequence). Trimming took 2 bases from V and 0 from J, leaving 11 bases between them. DNA of the CDR3: TGTGCCAGCAGCTTATCGCTGGCTTACTCCTACAATGAGCAGTTCTTC. Its protein product is CASSLSLAYSYNEQFF.

The chain couples TRBV2 to TRBJ2-3; D could derive from TRBD1 or TRBD2 (6 bases each). The germline V gene has CDR1 SNHLY and CDR2 FYNNEI. The germline V and J ends were trimmed by 5 bases and 6 bases, with 21 bases remaining between them. The CDR3 has 16 residues. The CDR3 DNA sequence: TGTGCCAGCAGTTTTGACTTCGGGGGCGAAGGGGATACGCAGTATTTT. Protein sequence: CASSFDFGGEGDTQYF.

This chain joins TRBV7-9 and TRBJ1-5; TRBD1 is a possible D gene (5 bases). The germline V gene has CDR1 SEHNR and CDR2 FQNEAQ (reference sequence). The CDR3 loop spans 15 amino acids. Trimming took off 0 bases at V and 6 bases at J, with 12 bases between the two ends. CDR3 amino acids: CASSLAGGVGQPQHF. CDR3 DNA sequence: TGTGCCAGCAGCTTAGCGGGAGGGGTTGGTCAGCCCCAGCATTTT.

The rearrangement links TRBV3-1 (or the pseudogene TRBV3-2) to TRBJ2-5; 8 bases fit TRBD1. With 2 bases clipped from V and 5 bases from J, the junction kept 7 bases outside the gene matches. The CDR3 contains 15 residues. Germline CDR1 and CDR2: LGHDT and YNNKEL (reference sequence). CDR3: CASSQTTGAGETQYF. The CDR3 DNA follows: TGTGCCAGCAGCCAAACGACAGGGGCAGGGGAGACCCAGTACTTC.

J is TRBJ2-7 and V is TRBV28; possibly TRBD2 for D (5 bases). The V and J ends lost 6 bases and 2 bases respectively, with 5 bases between them. CDR3 size: 11 residues. CDR1 is MDHEN, CDR2 SYDVKM, per germline. Written as DNA, the CDR3 is TGTGCCAGCAGCGGGACCTACGAGCAGTACTTC. Protein product: CASSGTYEQYF.